This T cell receptor (beta chain) derives from a study of T cell responses to AZD1222 COVID-19 vaccine. Study background: Recipients boosted at about 4 weeks or about 12 weeks are pooled.

Measured with immunoSEQ multiplex PCR; TCRdb has only the in-frame clones, and not every one. In the table there are around 200,000 clones, roughly 93% of which are singletons. With respect to this clone: What it recognizes is unknown.

Regarding the study as a whole: Unmutated variant regions are reportedly targeted by nearly half of spike-specific TCRs.

Germline V gene sequence: CDR1 KGHSH, CDR2 LQKENI. V lost 2 bases and J lost 4, with 14 bases in between. The CDR3 has 15 residues. The chain links TRBV18 to TRBJ1-1; D possibly corresponds to TRBD1 (5 bases). The material sequenced was peripheral blood, taken on day 0 of AZD1222 vaccination. The origin of this receptor is an adult in good health. This CDR3 is CASSPTGTGSTEAFF. In DNA, the CDR3 is TGTGCCAGCTCACCAACGGGAACAGGCTCCACTGAAGCTTTCTTT. The variable domain in full, with the rest retrieved from reference TRBV18 and TRBJ1-1, is NAGVMQNPRHLVRRRGQEARLRCSPMKGHSHVYWYRQLPEEGLKFMVYLQKENIIDESGMPKERFSAEFPKEGPSILRIQQVVRGDSAAYFCASSPTGTGSTEAFFGQGTRLTVV.